This T cell receptor (beta chain) is from a study of identical twins. V lost 5 bases and J 6 bases, leaving 14 bases between the germline ends. Per germline, CDR1 MNHEY and CDR2 SMNVEV (reference sequence). This CDR3 contains 13 residues. TCRdb re-derived calls from the 5' RACE reads in MiXCR, one entry per CDR3 protein. The sample comprises 700,000 or so distinct CDR3 sequences, under 9% of which are singletons, and 0.8% to 1% rests with the top ten. Separately, the same data were catalogued under a study of yellow fever vaccine responses in identical twins.

The material sequenced was PBMCs. The receptor was isolated from a woman between 18 and 29 years old in good health. V gene TRBV27 combines with J gene TRBJ2-7, with D hard to call. The CDR3 protein is CASSGPPSAEQYF. CDR3 DNA sequence: TGTGCCAGCAGTGGCCCCCCCAGCGCCGAGCAGTACTTC.